The rows below give T cell receptor beta chains drawn from one sample of a study of CD8 T cells in Susac syndrome. TCRdb passed the immunoSEQ multiplex PCR reads through MiXCR, listing each CDR3 protein once. The sample contains 65,000 to 80,000 distinct CDR3 sequences, 91% of which appear only once. The sequenced material came from CD8+ T cells from PBMCs. Source of these receptors: a human donor with multiple sclerosis. Each CDR3 is given without its conserved first and last residue.

j_gene | v_gene | CDR3aa
TRBJ2-3 | TRBV12-3/TRBV12-4 | ASTLTPAATDTQY
TRBJ1-2 | TRBV29-1 | SVEKSGVGYGYT
TRBJ1-6 | TRBV13 | ASSSGTGELGNNSPLH
TRBJ2-7 | TRBV19 | ASSKGPYEQY
TRBJ2-1 | TRBV1 | TSSQDGRGERGVYNEQF
TRBJ2-2 | TRBV30 | AWGMGQGYTGELF
TRBJ2-1 | TRBV5-6 | ASSSYTQEQF
TRBJ2-3 | TRBV27 | ASKTTGDAEDTQY
TRBJ1-2 | TRBV10-3 | AISEPQTGNYGYT
TRBJ1-2 | TRBV5-1 | ASSLAVAGADGYT
TRBJ1-5 | TRBV3-1 | ASSRGDLSNQPQH
TRBJ2-3 | TRBV7-8 | ASSARRGTDTQY
TRBJ2-1 | TRBV27 | ASSWVVGYNEQF
TRBJ1-2 | TRBV12-3/TRBV12-4 | ASTPVGGYGYT
TRBJ2-1 | TRBV20-1 | SARDTSGTSGGDSYNEQF
TRBJ2-1 | TRBV5-6 | ASSFASGSGNEQF
TRBJ2-3 | TRBV12-3/TRBV12-4 | ASSLVLGGARDTQY
TRBJ2-1 | TRBV6-2/TRBV6-3 | ASSSGLLKVSYNEQF
TRBJ2-7 | TRBV11-3 | ASSQDGGKAEQY
TRBJ2-7 | TRBV19 | ASSIGTLEQY